Reported below is one T cell receptor (beta chain). Antigen specificity is unknown. The data were taken from a study of T cell responses to AZD1222 COVID-19 vaccine. Broader study findings: Spike regions recognized by vaccine-associated CD4 TCRs spanned the protein, led by 160-218 and 743-854. Donor demographics were predominantly white British with a female majority; clonal diversity may be underestimated. Spike-specific TCRs gained breadth and depth after people received two AZD1222 doses. At baseline, just a handful of AZD1222 recipients tested seropositive.

Here immunoSEQ multiplex PCR was the method, and the copy in TCRdb shows in-frame clones only, minus some. The repertoire has 240,000 or so clones, approximately 95% of them found once; the top ten carry 0.55%. The input for sequencing was peripheral blood, taken on day 0 of AZD1222 vaccination. The sequence was collected from an adult in good health.

The CDR3 DNA follows: TGTGCCAGTAGTATGGGACGGAGGGCGGGCGATGAGCAGTTCTTC. Protein sequence: CASSMGRRAGDEQFF. The rearrangement links TRBV19 to TRBJ2-1, with a weak D call TRBD2 (6 bases). Between the trimmed V and J ends, which lost 3 bases and 8 bases, there was a span of 17 bases. The length of the CDR3 is 15 residues. Germline CDR1 reads LNHDA; CDR2 reads SQIVND (reference sequence). Using reference TRBV19 and TRBJ2-1 for the parts outside the CDR3, the full variable domain is DGGITQSPKYLFRKEGQNVTLSCEQNLNHDAMYWYRQDPGQGLRLIYYSQIVNDFQKGDIAEGYSVSREKKESFPLTVTSAQKNPTAFYLCASSMGRRAGDEQFFGPGTRLTVL.